The clone carrying this T cell receptor beta chain has only one observation. Its target is not known. Trimming pared 0 bases from V and 3 bases from J, leaving 12 bases between. The germline V gene encodes CDR1 SGHNT and CDR2 YYREEE (reference sequence). The CDR3 runs to 15 residues. For every subset, genomic DNA was evenly distributed across several immunoSEQ plates. In replicate PCRs of sorted subsets, roughly 210 ng DNA, tens of thousands of T cell genomes, was used. The repertoire was sequenced with immunoSEQ multiplex PCR; TCRdb's copy has only in-frame clones and lacks some. This sample has fewer than 1.6 million clones, with roughly 98.5% found just once. The data are from a study of shared clonotypes between healthy human individuals. Overall study results and limits: Rarefaction revealed incomplete sorted-subset sequencing despite large depth.

The J gene is TRBJ1-2, the V gene TRBV5-4; D possibly corresponds to TRBD1 (6 bases). The TCR comes from a man aged 25-45 years in good health. Sequencing used naive CD4+ T cells sorted from blood. The sample's subset: CD45RA+ positively selected. The CDR3 region has the DNA TGTGCCAGCAGCTTGGAAACAGGGAGCTACTATGGCTACACCTTC. It translates to CASSLETGSYYGYTF.